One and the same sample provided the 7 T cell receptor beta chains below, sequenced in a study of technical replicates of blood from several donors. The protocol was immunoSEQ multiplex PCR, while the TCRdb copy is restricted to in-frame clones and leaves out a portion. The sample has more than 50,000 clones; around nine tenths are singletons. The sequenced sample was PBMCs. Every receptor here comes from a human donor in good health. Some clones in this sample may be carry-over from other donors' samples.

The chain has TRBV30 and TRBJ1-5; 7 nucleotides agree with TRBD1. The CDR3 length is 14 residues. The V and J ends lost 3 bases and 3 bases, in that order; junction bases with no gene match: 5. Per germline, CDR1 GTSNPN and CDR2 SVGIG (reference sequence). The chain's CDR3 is CAWSRGTVNQPQHF. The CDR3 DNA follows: TGTGCCTGGAGCCGAGGGACAGTCAATCAGCCCCAGCATTTT.

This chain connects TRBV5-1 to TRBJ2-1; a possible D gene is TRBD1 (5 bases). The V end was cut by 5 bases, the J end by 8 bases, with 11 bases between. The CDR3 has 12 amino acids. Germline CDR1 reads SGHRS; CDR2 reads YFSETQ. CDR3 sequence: CASRYRGDEQFF. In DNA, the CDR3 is TGCGCCAGCAGATATAGGGGCGATGAGCAGTTCTTC. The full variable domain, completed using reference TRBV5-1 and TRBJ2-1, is KAGVTQTPRYLIKTRGQQVTLSCSPISGHRSVSWYQQTPGQGLQFLFEYFSETQRNKGNFPGRFSGRQFSNSRSEMNVSTLELGDSALYLCASRYRGDEQFFGPGTRLTVL.

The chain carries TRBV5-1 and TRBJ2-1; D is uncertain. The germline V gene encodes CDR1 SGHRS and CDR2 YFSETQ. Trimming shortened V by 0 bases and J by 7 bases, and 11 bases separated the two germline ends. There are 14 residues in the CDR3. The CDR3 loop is CASSLGQARNEQFF. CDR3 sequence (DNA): TGCGCCAGCAGCTTGGGCCAAGCTAGGAATGAGCAGTTCTTC.

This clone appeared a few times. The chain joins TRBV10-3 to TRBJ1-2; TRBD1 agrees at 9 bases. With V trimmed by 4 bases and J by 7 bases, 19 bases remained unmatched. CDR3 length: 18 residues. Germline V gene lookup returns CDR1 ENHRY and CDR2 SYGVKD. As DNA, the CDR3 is TGTGCCATCAGTGGGACAGGGGTCCCACTCCCTGGGCGCGGTGGCTACACCTTC. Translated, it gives CAISGTGVPLPGRGGYTF.

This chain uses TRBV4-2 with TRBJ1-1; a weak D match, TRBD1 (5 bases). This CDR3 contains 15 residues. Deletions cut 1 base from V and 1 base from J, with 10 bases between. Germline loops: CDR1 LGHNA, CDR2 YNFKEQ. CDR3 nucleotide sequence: TGTGCCAGCAGCCAAGTCCGGGGGACGAACACTGAAGCTTTCTTT. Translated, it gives CASSQVRGTNTEAFF.

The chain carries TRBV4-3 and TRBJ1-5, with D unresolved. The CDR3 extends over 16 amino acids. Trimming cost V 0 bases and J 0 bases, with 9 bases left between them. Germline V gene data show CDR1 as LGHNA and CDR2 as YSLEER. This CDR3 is CASSQDWQNSNQPQHF. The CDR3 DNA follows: TGCGCCAGCAGCCAAGATTGGCAGAATAGCAATCAGCCCCAGCATTTT.

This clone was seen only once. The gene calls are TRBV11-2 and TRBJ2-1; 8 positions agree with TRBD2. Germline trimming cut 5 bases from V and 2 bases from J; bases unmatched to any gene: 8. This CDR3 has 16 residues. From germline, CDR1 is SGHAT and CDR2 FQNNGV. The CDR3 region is CASSVMAGGAYNEQFF. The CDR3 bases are TGTGCCAGCAGCGTAATGGCGGGGGGCGCCTACAATGAGCAGTTCTTC.